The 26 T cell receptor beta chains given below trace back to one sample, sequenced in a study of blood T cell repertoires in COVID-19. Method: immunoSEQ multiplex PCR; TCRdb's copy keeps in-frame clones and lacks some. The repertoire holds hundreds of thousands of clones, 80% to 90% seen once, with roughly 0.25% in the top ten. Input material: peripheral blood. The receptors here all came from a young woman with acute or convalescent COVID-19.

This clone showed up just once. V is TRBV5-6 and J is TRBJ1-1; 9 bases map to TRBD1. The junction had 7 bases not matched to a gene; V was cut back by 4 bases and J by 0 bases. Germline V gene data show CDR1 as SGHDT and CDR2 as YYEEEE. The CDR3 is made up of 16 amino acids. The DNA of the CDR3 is TGTGCCAGCAGCCCGGGGACAGGGAACTTGAACACTGAAGCTTTCTTT. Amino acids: CASSPGTGNLNTEAFF.

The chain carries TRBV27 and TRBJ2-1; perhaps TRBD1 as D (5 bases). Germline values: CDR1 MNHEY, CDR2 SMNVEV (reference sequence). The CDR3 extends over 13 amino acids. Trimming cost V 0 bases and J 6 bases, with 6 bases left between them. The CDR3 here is CASSLSGANEQFF. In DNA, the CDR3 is TGTGCCAGCAGTTTATCAGGGGCCAATGAGCAGTTCTTC.

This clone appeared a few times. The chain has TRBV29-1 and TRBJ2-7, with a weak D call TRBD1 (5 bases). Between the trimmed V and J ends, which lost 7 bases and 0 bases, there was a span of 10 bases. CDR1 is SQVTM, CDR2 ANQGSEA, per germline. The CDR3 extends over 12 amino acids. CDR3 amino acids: CSGGRDSYEQYF. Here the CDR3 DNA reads TGCAGCGGTGGCAGGGACTCCTACGAGCAGTACTTC.

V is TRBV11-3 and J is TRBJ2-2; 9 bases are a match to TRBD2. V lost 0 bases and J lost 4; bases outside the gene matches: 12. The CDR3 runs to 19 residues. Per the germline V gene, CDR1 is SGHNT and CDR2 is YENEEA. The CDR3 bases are TGTGCCAGCAGCTTAGATTTGGTGGGGACTAGCTCGGTCACCGGGGAGCTGTTTTTT. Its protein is CASSLDLVGTSSVTGELFF.

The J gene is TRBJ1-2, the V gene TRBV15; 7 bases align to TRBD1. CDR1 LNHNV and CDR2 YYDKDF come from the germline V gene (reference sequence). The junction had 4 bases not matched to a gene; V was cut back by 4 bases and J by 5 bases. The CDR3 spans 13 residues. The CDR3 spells CATSTTGTYGYTF. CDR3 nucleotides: TGTGCCACCAGCACGACAGGGACTTATGGCTACACCTTC.

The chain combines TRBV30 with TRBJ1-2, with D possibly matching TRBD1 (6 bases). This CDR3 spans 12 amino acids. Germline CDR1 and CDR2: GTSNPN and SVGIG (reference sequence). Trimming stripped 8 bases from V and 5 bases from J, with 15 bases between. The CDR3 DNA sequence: TGTGCCGCCGCCGGGGGGCCTTATGGCTACACCTTC. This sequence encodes CAAAGGPYGYTF. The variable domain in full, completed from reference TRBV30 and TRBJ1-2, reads SQTIHQWPATLVQPVGSPLSLECTVEGTSNPNLYWYRQAAGRGLQLLFYSVGIGQISSEVPQNLSASRPQDRQFILSSKKLLLSDSGFYLCAAAGGPYGYTFGSGTRLTVV.

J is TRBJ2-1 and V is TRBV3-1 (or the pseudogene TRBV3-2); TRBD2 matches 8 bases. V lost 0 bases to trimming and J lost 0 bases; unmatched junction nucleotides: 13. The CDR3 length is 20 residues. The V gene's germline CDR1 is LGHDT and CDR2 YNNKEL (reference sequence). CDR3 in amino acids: CASSQDAAGGAKSSYNEQFF. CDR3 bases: TGTGCCAGCAGCCAAGATGCGGCGGGGGGCGCGAAAAGCTCCTACAATGAGCAGTTCTTC.

The CDR3 reads CASRRRQGAGGYTF. DNA for the CDR3: TGTGCCAGCAGGAGACGACAGGGGGCCGGGGGCTACACCTTC. This chain joins TRBV6-5 and TRBJ1-2; 10 nucleotides match TRBD1. V lost 6 bases to trimming and J lost 8 bases; unmatched junction nucleotides: 9. The germline V gene has CDR1 MNHEY and CDR2 SVGAGI. CDR3 length: 14 residues.

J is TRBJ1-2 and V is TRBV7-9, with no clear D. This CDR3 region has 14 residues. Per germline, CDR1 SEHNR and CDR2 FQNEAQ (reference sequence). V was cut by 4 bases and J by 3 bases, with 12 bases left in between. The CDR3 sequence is CASSSGPGDYGYTF. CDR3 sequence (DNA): TGTGCCAGCAGCTCCGGCCCGGGTGACTATGGCTACACCTTC. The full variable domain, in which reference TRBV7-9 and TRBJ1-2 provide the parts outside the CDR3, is DTGVSQNPRHKITKRGQNVTFRCDPISEHNRLYWYRQTLGQGPEFLTYFQNEAQLEKSRLLSDRFSAERPKGSFSTLEIQRTEQGDSAMYLCASSSGPGDYGYTFGSGTRLTVV.

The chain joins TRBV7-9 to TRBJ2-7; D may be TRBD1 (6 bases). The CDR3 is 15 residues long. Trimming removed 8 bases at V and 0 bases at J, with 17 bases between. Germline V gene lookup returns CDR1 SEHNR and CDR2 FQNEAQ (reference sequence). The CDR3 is CASGKNRASSYEQYF. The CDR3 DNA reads TGTGCCAGCGGAAAAAACAGGGCTAGCTCCTACGAGCAGTACTTC.

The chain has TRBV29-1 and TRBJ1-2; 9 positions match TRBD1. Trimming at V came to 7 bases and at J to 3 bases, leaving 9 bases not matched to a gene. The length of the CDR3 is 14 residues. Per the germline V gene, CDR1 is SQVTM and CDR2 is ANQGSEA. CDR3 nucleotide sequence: TGCAGCGCGATGGGGACAGGGTTTGACTATGGCTACACCTTC. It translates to CSAMGTGFDYGYTF.

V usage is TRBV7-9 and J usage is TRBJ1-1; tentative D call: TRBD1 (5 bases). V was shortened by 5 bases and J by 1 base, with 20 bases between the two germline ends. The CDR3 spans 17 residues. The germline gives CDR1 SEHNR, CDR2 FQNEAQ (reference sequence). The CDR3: CASSRWGTSGPNTEAFF. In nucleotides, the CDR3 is TGTGCCAGCAGCCGATGGGGGACCAGCGGGCCGAACACTGAAGCTTTCTTT.

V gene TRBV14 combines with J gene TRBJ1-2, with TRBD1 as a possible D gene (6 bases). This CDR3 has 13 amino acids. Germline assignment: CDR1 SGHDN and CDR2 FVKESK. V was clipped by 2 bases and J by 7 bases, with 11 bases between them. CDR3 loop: CASSQLGAGGYTF. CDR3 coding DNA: TGTGCCAGCAGCCAATTGGGGGCCGGTGGCTACACCTTC.

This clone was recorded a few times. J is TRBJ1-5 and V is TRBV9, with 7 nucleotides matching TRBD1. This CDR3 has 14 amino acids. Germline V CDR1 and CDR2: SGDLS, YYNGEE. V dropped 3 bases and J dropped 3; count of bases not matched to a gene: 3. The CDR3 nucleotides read TGTGCCAGCAGCGCGCAGGGGGACAATCAGCCCCAGCATTTT. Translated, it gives CASSAQGDNQPQHF.

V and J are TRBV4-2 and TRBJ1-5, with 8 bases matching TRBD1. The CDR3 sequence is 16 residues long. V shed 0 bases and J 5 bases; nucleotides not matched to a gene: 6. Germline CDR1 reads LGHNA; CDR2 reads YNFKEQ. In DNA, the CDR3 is TGTGCCAGCAGCCAAGAACGGGACAGGAGATATCAGCCCCAGCATTTT. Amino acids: CASSQERDRRYQPQHF.

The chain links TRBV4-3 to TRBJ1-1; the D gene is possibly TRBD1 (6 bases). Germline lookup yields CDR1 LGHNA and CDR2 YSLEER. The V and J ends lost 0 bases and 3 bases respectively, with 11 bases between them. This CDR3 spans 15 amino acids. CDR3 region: CASSQDRGRHTEAFF. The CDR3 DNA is TGCGCCAGCAGCCAAGACAGGGGAAGGCACACTGAAGCTTTCTTT.

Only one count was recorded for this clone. The CDR3 here is CASSQDRGSSYEQYF. CDR3 DNA sequence: TGTGCCAGCTCACAAGACAGGGGTAGCTCCTACGAGCAGTACTTC. The chain has TRBV18 and TRBJ2-7; TRBD1 agrees at 8 bases. The J segment lost 0 bases and the V segment lost 4 bases, leaving 5 bases of the junction unmatched. CDR3 length: 15 amino acids. Germline V CDR1 and CDR2: KGHSH, LQKENI.

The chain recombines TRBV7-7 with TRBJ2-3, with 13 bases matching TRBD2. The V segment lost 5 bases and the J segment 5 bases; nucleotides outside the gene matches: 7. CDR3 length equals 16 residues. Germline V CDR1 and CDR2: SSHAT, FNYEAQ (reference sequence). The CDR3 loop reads CASSDGTSGVIDTQYF. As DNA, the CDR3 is TGTGCCAGCAGCGACGGGACTAGCGGGGTGATAGATACGCAGTATTTT.

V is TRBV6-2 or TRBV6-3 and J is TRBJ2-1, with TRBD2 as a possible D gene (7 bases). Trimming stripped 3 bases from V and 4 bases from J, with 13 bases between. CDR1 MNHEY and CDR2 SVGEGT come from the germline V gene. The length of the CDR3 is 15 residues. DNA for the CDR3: TGTGCCAGCAGTTATGGGGGGGCCCTATACAATGAGCAGTTCTTC. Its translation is CASSYGGALYNEQFF.

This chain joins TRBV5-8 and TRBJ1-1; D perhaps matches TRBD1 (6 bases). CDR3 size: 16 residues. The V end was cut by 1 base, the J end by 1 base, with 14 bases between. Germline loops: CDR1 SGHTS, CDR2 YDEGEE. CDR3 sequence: CASSLMEGRGNTEAFF. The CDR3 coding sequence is TGTGCCAGCAGCTTGATGGAAGGCAGGGGGAACACTGAAGCTTTCTTT.

The CDR3 is CASSIQGSYNSPLHF. In DNA form, the CDR3 reads TGTGCCAGCAGCATACAGGGATCCTATAATTCACCCCTCCACTTT. The chain joins TRBV7-2 to TRBJ1-6; possibly TRBD1 for D (6 bases). The germline V gene encodes CDR1 SGHTA and CDR2 FQGNSA. The CDR3 runs 15 residues. V lost 5 bases and J 1 base, leaving 9 bases between the germline ends. The entire variable domain, with the rest obtained from reference TRBV7-2 and TRBJ1-6, is as follows: GAGVSQSPSNKVTEKGKDVELRCDPISGHTALYWYRQSLGQGLEFLIYFQGNSAPDKSGLPSDRFSAERTGGSVSTLTIQRTQQEDSAVYLCASSIQGSYNSPLHFGNGTRLTVT.

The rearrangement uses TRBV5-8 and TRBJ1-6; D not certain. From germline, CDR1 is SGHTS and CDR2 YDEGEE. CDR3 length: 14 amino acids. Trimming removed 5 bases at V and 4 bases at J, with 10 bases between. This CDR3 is CASSPGVYNSPLHF. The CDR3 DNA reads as TGTGCCAGCAGTCCCGGGGTATATAATTCACCCCTCCACTTT.

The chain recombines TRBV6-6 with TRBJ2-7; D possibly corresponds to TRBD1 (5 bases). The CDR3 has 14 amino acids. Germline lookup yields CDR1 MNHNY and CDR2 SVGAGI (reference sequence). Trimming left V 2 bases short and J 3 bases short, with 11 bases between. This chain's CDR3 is CASSYADTGYEQYF. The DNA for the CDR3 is TGTGCCAGCAGTTACGCCGACACAGGCTACGAGCAGTACTTC.

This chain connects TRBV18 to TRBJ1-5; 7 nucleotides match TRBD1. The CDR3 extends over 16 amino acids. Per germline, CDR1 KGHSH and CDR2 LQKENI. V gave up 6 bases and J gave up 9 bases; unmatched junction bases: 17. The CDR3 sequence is CASSSSGTVTMPPQHF. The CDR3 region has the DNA TGTGCCAGCTCCTCGTCCGGGACAGTGACTATGCCGCCCCAGCATTTT.

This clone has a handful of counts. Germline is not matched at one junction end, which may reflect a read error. Written as DNA, the CDR3 is TGCGCCAGCAGACCAACAGGTGTTCATGGGTACACCTTC. Protein: CASRPTGVHGYTF. This chain joins TRBV23-1 and TRBJ1-2; D is perhaps TRBD1 (5 bases). Being an ORF, TRBV23-1 has a function that is uncertain. The CDR3 consists of 13 residues.

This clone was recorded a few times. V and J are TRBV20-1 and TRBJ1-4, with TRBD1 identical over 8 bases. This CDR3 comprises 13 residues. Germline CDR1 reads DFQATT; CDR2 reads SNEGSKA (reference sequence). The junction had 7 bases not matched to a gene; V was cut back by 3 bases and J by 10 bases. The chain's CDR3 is CSASAGQAVKLFF. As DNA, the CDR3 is TGCAGTGCTAGTGCGGGACAGGCAGTAAAACTGTTTTTT.